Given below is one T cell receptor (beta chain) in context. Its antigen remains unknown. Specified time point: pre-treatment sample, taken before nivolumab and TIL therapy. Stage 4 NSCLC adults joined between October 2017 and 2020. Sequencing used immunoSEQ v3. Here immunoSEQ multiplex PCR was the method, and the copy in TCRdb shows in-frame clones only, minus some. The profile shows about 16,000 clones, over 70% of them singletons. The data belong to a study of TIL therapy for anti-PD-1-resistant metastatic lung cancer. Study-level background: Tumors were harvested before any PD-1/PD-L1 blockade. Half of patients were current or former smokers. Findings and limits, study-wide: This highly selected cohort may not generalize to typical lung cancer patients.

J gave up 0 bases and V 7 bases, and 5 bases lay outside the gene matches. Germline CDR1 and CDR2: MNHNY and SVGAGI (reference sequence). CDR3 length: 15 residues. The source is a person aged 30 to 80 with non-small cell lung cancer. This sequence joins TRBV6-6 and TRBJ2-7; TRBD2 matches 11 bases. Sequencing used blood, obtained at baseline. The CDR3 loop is CASTDSGGDSYEQYF. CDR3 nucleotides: TGTGCCAGCACCGATAGCGGGGGGGACTCCTACGAGCAGTACTTC.